The present entry profiles one T cell receptor beta chain with its context. Its antigen is not known. CDR3 length: 16 residues. Germline V gene data show CDR1 as LNHDA and CDR2 as SQIVND (reference sequence). Unmatched junction bases numbered 7, after V lost 3 bases and J lost 0 bases. Libraries were prepared by immunoSEQ multiplex PCR; TCRdb keeps only in-frame clonotypes and omits some of them. The sample comprises under 400,000 clones, over 90% of which are singletons, and roughly 6% rests with the top ten. This sample was included in a study of brain T cells in children with intractable seizures. The time point: blood from clinic visit 5 months post-surgery; TSC patient then seizure free. Sequencing was limited to surgery cases with top T cell transcript signatures in brain tissue. Overall study results and limits: Absence of clones before surgery may stem from lower sequencing depth. Viral specificity was inferred only from CDR3 similarity; HCMV serostatus was unknown.

Here the sequenced sample was peripheral blood, taken more than 4 months after surgery. The chain has TRBV19 and TRBJ1-1, with TRBD1 identical over 7 bases. This receptor was obtained from a boy younger than two with tuberous sclerosis and intractable seizures. CDR3 coding DNA: TGTGCCAGTAGTATGGAGGGACAGCCCATGAACACTGAAGCTTTCTTT. Protein product: CASSMEGQPMNTEAFF.